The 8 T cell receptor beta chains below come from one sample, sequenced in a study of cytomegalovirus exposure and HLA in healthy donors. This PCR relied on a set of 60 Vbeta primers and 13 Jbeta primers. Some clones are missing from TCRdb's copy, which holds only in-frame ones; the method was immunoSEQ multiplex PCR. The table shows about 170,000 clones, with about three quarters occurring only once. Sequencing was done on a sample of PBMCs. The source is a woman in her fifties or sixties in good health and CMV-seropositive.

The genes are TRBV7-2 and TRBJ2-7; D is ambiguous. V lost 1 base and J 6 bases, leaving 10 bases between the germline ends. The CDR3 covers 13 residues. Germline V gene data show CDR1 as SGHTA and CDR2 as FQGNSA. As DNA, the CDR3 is TGTGCCAGCAGCTTAGGTACGTCCAGCGAGCAGTACTTC. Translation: CASSLGTSSEQYF.

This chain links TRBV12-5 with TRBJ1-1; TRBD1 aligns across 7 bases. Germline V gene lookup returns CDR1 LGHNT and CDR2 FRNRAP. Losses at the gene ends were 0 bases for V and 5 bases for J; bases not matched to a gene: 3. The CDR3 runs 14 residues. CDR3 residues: CASGLVRRGTEAFF. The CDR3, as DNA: TGTGCTAGTGGTTTGGTACGCAGGGGGACTGAAGCTTTCTTT.

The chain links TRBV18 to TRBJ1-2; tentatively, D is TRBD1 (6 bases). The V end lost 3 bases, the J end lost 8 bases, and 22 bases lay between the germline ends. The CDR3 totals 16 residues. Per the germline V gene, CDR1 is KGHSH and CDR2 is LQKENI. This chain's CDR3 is CASSPTADSADRGYTF. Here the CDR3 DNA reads TGTGCCAGCTCACCGACAGCGGACAGCGCGGATCGGGGCTACACCTTC.

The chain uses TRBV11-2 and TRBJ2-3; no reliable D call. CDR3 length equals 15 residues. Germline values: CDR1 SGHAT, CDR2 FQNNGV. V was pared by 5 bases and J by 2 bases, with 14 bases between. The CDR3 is CASSRHLEVTDTQYF. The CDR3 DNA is TGTGCCAGCAGCCGTCACCTCGAGGTCACAGATACGCAGTATTTT.

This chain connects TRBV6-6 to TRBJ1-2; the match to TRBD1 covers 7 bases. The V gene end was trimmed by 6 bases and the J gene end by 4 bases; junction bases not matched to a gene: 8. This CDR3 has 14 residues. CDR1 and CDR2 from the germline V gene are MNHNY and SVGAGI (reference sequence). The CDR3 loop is CASSPPQGTYGYTF. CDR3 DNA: TGTGCCAGCAGCCCACCACAGGGGACCTATGGCTACACCTTC.

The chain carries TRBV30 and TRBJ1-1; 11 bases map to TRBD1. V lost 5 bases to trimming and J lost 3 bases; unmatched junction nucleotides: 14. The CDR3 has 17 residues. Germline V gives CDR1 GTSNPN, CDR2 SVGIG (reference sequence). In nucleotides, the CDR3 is TGTGCCTGGTCAAGACGGGACAGGGGGATCTTGGACACTGAAGCTTTCTTT. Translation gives CAWSRRDRGILDTEAFF.

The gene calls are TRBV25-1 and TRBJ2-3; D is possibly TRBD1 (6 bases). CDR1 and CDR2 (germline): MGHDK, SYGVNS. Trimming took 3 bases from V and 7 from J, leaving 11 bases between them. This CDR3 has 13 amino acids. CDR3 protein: CASSDPTGYTQYF. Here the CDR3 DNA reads TGTGCCAGCAGTGACCCTACAGGGTATACGCAGTATTTT.

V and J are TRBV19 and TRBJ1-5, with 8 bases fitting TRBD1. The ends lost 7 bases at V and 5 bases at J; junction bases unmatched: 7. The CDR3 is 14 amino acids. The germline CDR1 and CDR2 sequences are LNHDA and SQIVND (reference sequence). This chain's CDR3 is CASNPTGEDQPQHF. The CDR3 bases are TGTGCCAGTAACCCGACAGGGGAGGATCAGCCCCAGCATTTT.